This T cell receptor beta chain was observed in a study of CD8 T cells in ankylosing spondylitis. By quantitative 5'-RACE with molecular barcodes, the TCR beta libraries were made. TCRdb fed the 5' RACE reads into MiXCR, producing one record per CDR3 protein. The sample holds approximately 550,000 distinct CDR3 sequences, 9.5% to 15% seen once. This clonotype came up many times. Its antigen is still unknown. Regarding the study as a whole: About 8 highly homologous variants made up a TCR beta motif, and this motif appeared characteristic of ankylosing spondylitis blood. Matched synovial fluid from ankylosing spondylitis patients was reported to be enriched for disease-linked clones.

This CDR3 contains 13 residues. Trimming took 4 bases from V and 5 from J, leaving 12 bases between them. Germline CDR1 is SGHRS and CDR2 is YFSETQ. V gene TRBV5-1 combines with J gene TRBJ1-1, with unresolved D. This TCR derives from a male donor with ankylosing spondylitis. The sequenced material came from blood, either unsorted or a sorted T cell fraction (not recorded which). Here the CDR3 reads CASSTGVGTEAFF. CDR3 DNA sequence: TGCGCCAGCAGCACGGGAGTCGGGACTGAAGCTTTCTTT. Filled out from reference TRBV5-1 and TRBJ1-1, the complete variable domain reads KAGVTQTPRYLIKTRGQQVTLSCSPISGHRSVSWYQQTPGQGLQFLFEYFSETQRNKGNFPGRFSGRQFSNSRSEMNVSTLELGDSALYLCASSTGVGTEAFFGQGTRLTVV.